Below are 6 T cell receptor beta chains sequenced from a single sample in a study of post-analysis software for immune sequencing data (dated by TCRdb to between 2014 and 2017). The research as a whole found: A handful of TRBV segments, including TRBV5-6, TRBV5-1 and TRBV20-1, were significantly more frequent in patients than controls.

These TCRs' antigens remain unknown. Receptor libraries were prepared by PCR. Sequencer: Illumina HiSeq 2500. To reduce PCR and sequencing biases, unique molecular identifiers were incorporated into the TCR beta cDNA libraries. TCRdb cleaned the public reads at Q25 with fastp, built clones with MiXCR and kept in-frame beta chains. Rows merge per CDR3 protein into single entries with the most common DNA and genes. The sample data list 450,000 to 700,000 distinct CDR3 sequences, and 40% to 50% of these were observed just once. The ten largest account for around 1.7% of the sample. The specimen was blood. All receptors derive from a girl aged 10 to 17 with multiple sclerosis.

This clonotype was found a few times. V usage is TRBV4-1 and J usage is TRBJ2-7, with D hard to call. V shed 1 base and J shed 2 bases, with 12 bases lying between them. Germline V gene data show CDR1 as MGHRA and CDR2 as YSYEKL. This CDR3 is built from 15 residues. In DNA form, the CDR3 reads TGCGCCAGCAGCCAAGGGGCACGGAACGCCTACGAGCAGTACTTC. Translated, it gives CASSQGARNAYEQYF.

The CDR3 here is CASSLGGLGAEAFF. DNA for the CDR3: TGTGCCAGCAGCTTAGGGGGTCTCGGGGCTGAAGCTTTCTTT. V usage is TRBV7-2 and J usage is TRBJ1-1, with D unresolved. Germline-derived CDR1 and CDR2 are SGHTA and FQGNSA. Trimming took 1 base from V and 6 from J, leaving 12 bases between them. The CDR3 is 14 residues long.

This clonotype was observed a few times. The V call is TRBV5-1, the J call TRBJ2-1, with D possibly being TRBD1 (5 bases). Germline V gene sequence: CDR1 SGHRS, CDR2 YFSETQ. This CDR3 spans 16 amino acids. V lost 0 bases, J lost 2 bases, and 12 bases lay in between. The chain's CDR3 is CASSLGGAKAYNEQFF. The CDR3 nucleotides are TGCGCCAGCAGCTTGGGTGGGGCAAAAGCCTACAATGAGCAGTTCTTC.

The sample holds a few counts of this clonotype. The genes are TRBV6-5 and TRBJ2-1; 8 bases line up with TRBD2. This CDR3 spans 14 amino acids. Germline CDR1 reads MNHEY; CDR2 reads SVGAGI. V was clipped by 7 bases and J by 6 bases; unmatched bases: 8. The CDR3 spells CASTVSGSLNEQFF. In DNA, the CDR3 is TGTGCCAGCACCGTAAGCGGGAGTCTCAATGAGCAGTTCTTC.

The chain employs TRBV12-3 or TRBV12-4 and TRBJ2-1; D gene ambiguous. The V gene lost 1 base and the J gene lost 8 bases, with 9 bases spanning the gap. The CDR3 loop spans 13 amino acids. CDR3 residues: CASSLGIGYEQFF. Written as DNA, the CDR3 is TGTGCCAGCAGTTTAGGTATCGGCTATGAGCAGTTCTTC.

The V and J genes are TRBV7-3 and TRBJ2-2, with D perhaps TRBD1 (5 bases). In germline, CDR1 is SGHTA, CDR2 FQGTGA. V was pared by 3 bases and J by 6 bases, with 11 bases between. The CDR3 covers 14 residues. Here the CDR3 DNA reads TGTGCCAGCAGCTTTGGGGCCGACCCCGGGGAGCTGTTTTTT. Its protein product is CASSFGADPGELFF.